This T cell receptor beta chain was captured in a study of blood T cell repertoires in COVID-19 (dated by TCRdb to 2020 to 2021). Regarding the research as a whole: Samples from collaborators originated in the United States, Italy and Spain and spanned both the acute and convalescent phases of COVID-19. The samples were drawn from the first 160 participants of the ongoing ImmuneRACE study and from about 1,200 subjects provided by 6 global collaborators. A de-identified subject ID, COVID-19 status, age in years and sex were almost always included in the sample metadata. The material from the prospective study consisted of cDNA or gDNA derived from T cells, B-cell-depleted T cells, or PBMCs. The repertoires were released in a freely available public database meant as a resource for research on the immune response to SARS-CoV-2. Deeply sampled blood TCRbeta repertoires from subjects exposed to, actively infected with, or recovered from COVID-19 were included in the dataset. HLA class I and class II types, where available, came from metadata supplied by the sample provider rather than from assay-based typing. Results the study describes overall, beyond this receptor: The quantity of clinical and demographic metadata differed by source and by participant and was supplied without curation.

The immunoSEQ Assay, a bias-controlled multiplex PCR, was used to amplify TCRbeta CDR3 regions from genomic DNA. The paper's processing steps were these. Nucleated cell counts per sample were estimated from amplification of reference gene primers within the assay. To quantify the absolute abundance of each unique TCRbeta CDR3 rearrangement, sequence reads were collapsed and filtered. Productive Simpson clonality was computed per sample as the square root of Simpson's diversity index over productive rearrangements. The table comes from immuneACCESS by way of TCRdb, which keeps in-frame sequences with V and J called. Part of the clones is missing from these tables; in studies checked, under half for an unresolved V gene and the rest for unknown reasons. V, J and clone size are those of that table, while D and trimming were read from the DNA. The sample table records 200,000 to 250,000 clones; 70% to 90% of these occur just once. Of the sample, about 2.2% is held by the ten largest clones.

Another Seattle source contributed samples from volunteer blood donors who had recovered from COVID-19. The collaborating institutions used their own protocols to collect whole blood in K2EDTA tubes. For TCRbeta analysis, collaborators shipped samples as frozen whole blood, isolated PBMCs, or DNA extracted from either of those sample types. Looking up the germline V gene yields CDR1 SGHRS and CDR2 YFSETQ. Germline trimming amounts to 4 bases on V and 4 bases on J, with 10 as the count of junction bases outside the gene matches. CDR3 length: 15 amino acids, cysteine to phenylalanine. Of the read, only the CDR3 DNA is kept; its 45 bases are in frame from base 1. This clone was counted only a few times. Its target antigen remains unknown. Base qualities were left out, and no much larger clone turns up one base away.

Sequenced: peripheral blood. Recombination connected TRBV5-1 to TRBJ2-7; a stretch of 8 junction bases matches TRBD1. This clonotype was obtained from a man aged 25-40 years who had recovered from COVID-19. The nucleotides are TGCGCCAGCAGCCCAGGACAGGGAACTTCATACGAGCAGTACTTC. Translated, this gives CASSPGQGTSYEQYF.